These 26 T cell receptor beta chains were sequenced from one sample in a study of graft-versus-host responses after intestinal transplantation. TCRdb keeps only in-frame clones here, not all; method: immunoSEQ multiplex PCR. The sample lists tens of thousands of clones; around nine tenths were seen once. Which antigens these TCRs recognize remains unknown. This sample comprised unstimulated CD4+ T cells sorted from spleen or lymph node cells, obtained before intestinal transplant. The receptors were gathered from a human donor who received an intestinal transplant.

V and J are TRBV7-2 and TRBJ1-5, with TRBD1 matching 7 bases. Losses at the gene ends were 5 bases for V and 2 bases for J; bases not matched to a gene: 6. CDR3 size: 15 residues. Per germline, CDR1 SGHTA and CDR2 FQGNSA. The CDR3 nucleotides are TGTGCCAGCAGCCTAGGGGGCCGGGGCAATCAGCCCCAGCATTTT. This encodes CASSLGGRGNQPQHF.

The J gene is TRBJ1-6, the V gene TRBV10-3; 10 nucleotides align to TRBD1. Trimming removed 4 bases from V and 5 bases from J; junction bases left unmatched: 8. CDR1 is ENHRY and CDR2 is SYGVKD in the germline V gene. This CDR3 region has 17 residues. The CDR3: CAISGTDRGLNNSPLHF. In DNA, the CDR3 is TGTGCCATCAGTGGGACTGACAGGGGGCTCAATAATTCACCCCTCCACTTT.

This clone was counted between two and nine times. V is TRBV30 and J is TRBJ2-7; D is possibly TRBD1 (6 bases). There are 13 residues in the CDR3. Per the germline V gene, CDR1 is GTSNPN and CDR2 is SVGIG (reference sequence). Trimming pared 2 bases from V and 7 bases from J, leaving 15 bases between. The CDR3: CAWSNRAPQEQYF. CDR3 DNA: TGTGCCTGGAGTAACAGGGCTCCTCAAGAGCAGTACTTC. The entire variable domain, with the rest obtained from reference TRBV30 and TRBJ2-7, is as follows: SQTIHQWPATLVQPVGSPLSLECTVEGTSNPNLYWYRQAAGRGLQLLFYSVGIGQISSEVPQNLSASRPQDRQFILSSKKLLLSDSGFYLCAWSNRAPQEQYFGPGTRLTVT.

The V gene is TRBV5-4, the J gene TRBJ2-3; 10 nucleotides match TRBD1. V lost 4 bases to trimming and J lost 3 bases; unmatched junction nucleotides: 8. The CDR3 length is 16 residues. Germline lookup yields CDR1 SGHNT and CDR2 YYREEE (reference sequence). The CDR3 reads CASSPNPGQGTDTQYF. In DNA, the CDR3 is TGTGCCAGCAGCCCTAACCCGGGACAGGGGACAGATACGCAGTATTTT.

V is TRBV5-1 and J is TRBJ2-7, with no clear D. This CDR3 is built from 15 residues. The ends were cut back, 0 bases at V and 1 base at J, with 11 bases in the middle. Germline V gene lookup returns CDR1 SGHRS and CDR2 YFSETQ. This CDR3 is CASSLVGIESYEQYF. In DNA form, the CDR3 reads TGCGCCAGCAGCTTGGTTGGGATTGAATCCTACGAGCAGTACTTC.

Here the CDR3 reads CASSQDPGGSYEQYF. Written as DNA, the CDR3 is TGCGCCAGCAGCCAAGATCCCGGCGGGTCCTACGAGCAGTACTTC. This chain uses TRBV4-1 with TRBJ2-7; TRBD2 might be the D (5 bases). CDR1 is MGHRA, CDR2 YSYEKL, per germline. This CDR3 comprises 15 residues. V lost 0 bases and J lost 1, with 10 bases in between.

The chain couples TRBV7-2 to TRBJ2-7, with D maybe TRBD2 (6 bases). V was pared by 4 bases and J by 4 bases, with 14 bases between. The CDR3 runs to 14 residues. Germline assignment: CDR1 SGHTA and CDR2 FQGNSA. Here the CDR3 reads CASSSTPGLYEQYF. CDR3 in DNA: TGTGCCAGCAGCTCGACCCCGGGACTTTACGAGCAGTACTTC. Supplemented by reference TRBV7-2 and TRBJ2-7, the full variable domain reads GAGVSQSPSNKVTEKGKDVELRCDPISGHTALYWYRQSLGQGLEFLIYFQGNSAPDKSGLPSDRFSAERTGGSVSTLTIQRTQQEDSAVYLCASSSTPGLYEQYFGPGTRLTVT.

The genes are TRBV30 and TRBJ2-7, with a weak D call TRBD2 (5 bases). V lost 3 bases, J lost 2 bases, and 11 bases lay in between. CDR1 and CDR2 (germline): GTSNPN, SVGIG (reference sequence). This CDR3 region has 13 residues. CDR3 region: CAWSVPEAYEQYF. The DNA for the CDR3 is TGTGCCTGGAGCGTTCCGGAGGCCTACGAGCAGTACTTC. The variable domain in full, completed from reference TRBV30 and TRBJ2-7, reads SQTIHQWPATLVQPVGSPLSLECTVEGTSNPNLYWYRQAAGRGLQLLFYSVGIGQISSEVPQNLSASRPQDRQFILSSKKLLLSDSGFYLCAWSVPEAYEQYFGPGTRLTVT.

This clone has only a few counts. The J gene is TRBJ1-3, the V gene TRBV29-1, with D maybe TRBD1 (5 bases). Trimming stripped 4 bases from V and 0 bases from J, with 10 bases between. Germline loops: CDR1 SQVTM, CDR2 ANQGSEA. CDR3 length equals 14 residues. CDR3 nucleotides: TGCAGCGTTGCGTCGGGGGGCTCTGGAAACACCATATATTTT. Amino acids: CSVASGGSGNTIYF.

This clone came up once. V is TRBV7-9 and J is TRBJ1-4, with 8 positions matching TRBD1. CDR3 size: 17 residues. With 4 bases clipped from V and 0 bases from J, the junction kept 7 bases outside the gene matches. Germline V gene sequence: CDR1 SEHNR, CDR2 FQNEAQ (reference sequence). The CDR3 nucleotides are TGTGCCAGCAGCTCACGGACAGGGATTGCAACTAATGAAAAACTGTTTTTT. Translation gives CASSSRTGIATNEKLFF.

This clone was picked up a small number of times. The chain joins TRBV5-4 to TRBJ2-7; TRBD2 matches at 7 bases. The CDR3 sequence is 16 residues long. The junction had 9 bases not matched to a gene; V was cut back by 0 bases and J by 3 bases. Germline CDR1 reads SGHNT; CDR2 reads YYREEE (reference sequence). The CDR3 DNA follows: TGTGCCAGCAGCTTGGGGGGACTATCGAGTGGCTACGAGCAGTACTTC. Translating gives CASSLGGLSSGYEQYF. Combining the CDR3 with reference TRBV5-4 and TRBJ2-7 gives the whole variable domain ETGVTQSPTHLIKTRGQQVTLRCSSQSGHNTVSWYQQALGQGPQFIFQYYREEENGRGNFPPRFSGLQFPNYSSELNVNALELDDSALYLCASSLGGLSSGYEQYFGPGTRLTVT.

The V and J genes are TRBV7-2 and TRBJ2-5; D is ambiguous. Germline V lookup: CDR1 SGHTA, CDR2 FQGNSA. This CDR3 comprises 11 residues. Trimming stripped 1 base from V and 7 bases from J, with 4 bases between. In nucleotides, the CDR3 is TGTGCCAGCAGCTTAGGCGGGACCCAGTACTTC. Protein: CASSLGGTQYF.

This clone was seen only a few times. The V call is TRBV19, the J call TRBJ1-3; D is undetermined. Germline values: CDR1 LNHDA, CDR2 SQIVND (reference sequence). Trimming stripped 5 bases from V and 4 bases from J, with 15 bases between. This CDR3 has 15 residues. Here the CDR3 reads CASSDPLRPGNTIYF. The CDR3 DNA follows: TGTGCCAGTAGTGACCCTCTCCGCCCGGGAAACACCATATATTTT.

V usage is TRBV28 and J usage is TRBJ2-7; D is possibly TRBD2 (6 bases). Germline V CDR1 and CDR2: MDHEN, SYDVKM. Deletions cut 3 bases from V and 2 bases from J, with 11 bases between. This CDR3 spans 14 amino acids. CDR3 residues: CASSLAGPPYEQYF. DNA of the CDR3: TGTGCCAGCAGTTTGGCGGGGCCACCCTACGAGCAGTACTTC.

The V call is TRBV10-1, the J call TRBJ2-5; 12 bases are shared with TRBD2. This CDR3 has 16 amino acids. The V gene's germline CDR1 is WNHNN and CDR2 SYGVQD (reference sequence). The trim removed 4 bases at V and 1 base at J, leaving 4 bases unmatched. CDR3 loop: CASSGGLAGFQETQYF. As DNA, the CDR3 is TGCGCCAGCAGTGGGGGACTAGCGGGTTTCCAAGAGACCCAGTACTTC.

J is TRBJ1-2 and V is TRBV19; 8 bases line up with TRBD1. After removal of 9 bases from V and 2 bases from J, the junction contained 11 bases not matched to a gene. This CDR3 is built from 15 residues. CDR1 LNHDA and CDR2 SQIVND come from the germline V gene (reference sequence). The CDR3 DNA reads as TGTGCCAGCCAAACCGGGACAGGCGGGAACTATGGCTACACCTTC. It translates to CASQTGTGGNYGYTF.

This chain joins TRBV4-1 and TRBJ1-2, with TRBD1 matching 7 bases. Trimming cost V 1 base and J 6 bases; bases outside gene matches: 11. Per germline, CDR1 MGHRA and CDR2 YSYEKL. This CDR3 contains 16 residues. CDR3 protein: CASSQADRGQAHGYTF. CDR3 nucleotide sequence: TGCGCCAGCAGCCAAGCCGATAGAGGACAGGCACATGGCTACACCTTC.

The chain employs TRBV4-1 and TRBJ2-1, with unresolved D. The V end was cut by 0 bases, the J end by 7 bases, with 7 bases between. CDR3 length: 13 residues. Germline V CDR1 and CDR2: MGHRA, YSYEKL. In DNA form, the CDR3 reads TGCGCCAGCAGCCAAGATGGGATTAATGAGCAGTTCTTC. This translates into CASSQDGINEQFF.

The chain uses TRBV7-2 and TRBJ1-3; 7 bases are a match to TRBD1. The CDR3 runs 14 residues. Germline V gene lookup returns CDR1 SGHTA and CDR2 FQGNSA. The junction had 3 bases not matched to a gene; V was cut back by 4 bases and J by 3 bases. The CDR3: CASSSQGGGNTIYF. The CDR3 bases are TGTGCCAGCAGCTCTCAGGGGGGTGGAAACACCATATATTTT.

The chain has TRBV30 and TRBJ2-7, with TRBD1 as a possible D gene (5 bases). Trimming removed 2 bases at V and 2 bases at J, with 10 bases between. This CDR3 region has 13 residues. The V gene's germline CDR1 is GTSNPN and CDR2 SVGIG (reference sequence). As DNA, the CDR3 is TGTGCCTGGAGTAAGGACAAGGCCTACGAGCAGTACTTC. This gives the protein CAWSKDKAYEQYF.

V is TRBV18 and J is TRBJ1-4, with D possibly matching TRBD1 (5 bases). This CDR3 is built from 16 residues. V lost 3 bases to trimming and J lost 0 bases, with 11 bases between them. CDR1 and CDR2 from the germline V gene are KGHSH and LQKENI. CDR3 in DNA: TGTGCCAGCTCACCGTACACAGGACCAACTAATGAAAAACTGTTTTTT. It codes for CASSPYTGPTNEKLFF.

The chain has TRBV7-3 and TRBJ1-1, with a possible D match to TRBD1 (5 bases). Trimming stripped 5 bases from V and 1 base from J, with 20 bases between. Germline-derived CDR1 and CDR2 are SGHTA and FQGTGA. This CDR3 spans 17 amino acids. The CDR3 reads CASSPRGGTRGNTEAFF. CDR3 in DNA: TGTGCCAGCAGCCCTCGAGGAGGGACTAGGGGGAACACTGAAGCTTTCTTT.

The chain couples TRBV28 to TRBJ2-7; D ambiguous. This CDR3 comprises 14 residues. V was trimmed by 7 bases and J by 0 bases, leaving 13 bases between them. Germline V gives CDR1 MDHEN, CDR2 SYDVKM. The DNA for the CDR3 is TGTGCCAGCACCGACGCGGCTAGCTCCTACGAGCAGTACTTC. As protein: CASTDAASSYEQYF.

The V gene is TRBV9, the J gene TRBJ2-2, with D hard to call. Trimming pared 0 bases from V and 5 bases from J, leaving 11 bases between. Per the germline V gene, CDR1 is SGDLS and CDR2 is YYNGEE. CDR3 length: 15 residues. The CDR3 region has the DNA TGTGCCAGCAGCGTAGACTCAGCACCGACCGGGGAGCTGTTTTTT. It is translated as CASSVDSAPTGELFF.

The genes are TRBV5-1 and TRBJ2-1; the D is unclear. CDR1 and CDR2 from the germline V gene are SGHRS and YFSETQ. V was trimmed by 1 base and J by 7 bases, leaving 6 bases between them. CDR3 length: 12 amino acids. CDR3 in amino acids: CASSLSGNEQFF. The CDR3 region has the DNA TGCGCCAGCAGCTTGTCCGGTAATGAGCAGTTCTTC.

The chain is built from TRBV19 and TRBJ2-5; 8 nucleotides line up with TRBD2. The junction had 10 bases not matched to a gene; V was cut back by 2 bases and J by 5 bases. Germline V gene lookup returns CDR1 LNHDA and CDR2 SQIVND (reference sequence). This CDR3 region has 16 residues. CDR3 DNA: TGTGCCAGTAGTATATCCAGCGGGGGACCAGTGGAGACCCAGTACTTC. It is translated as CASSISSGGPVETQYF. Supplemented by reference TRBV19 and TRBJ2-5, the full variable domain reads DGGITQSPKYLFRKEGQNVTLSCEQNLNHDAMYWYRQDPGQGLRLIYYSQIVNDFQKGDIAEGYSVSREKKESFPLTVTSAQKNPTAFYLCASSISSGGPVETQYFGPGTRLLVL.